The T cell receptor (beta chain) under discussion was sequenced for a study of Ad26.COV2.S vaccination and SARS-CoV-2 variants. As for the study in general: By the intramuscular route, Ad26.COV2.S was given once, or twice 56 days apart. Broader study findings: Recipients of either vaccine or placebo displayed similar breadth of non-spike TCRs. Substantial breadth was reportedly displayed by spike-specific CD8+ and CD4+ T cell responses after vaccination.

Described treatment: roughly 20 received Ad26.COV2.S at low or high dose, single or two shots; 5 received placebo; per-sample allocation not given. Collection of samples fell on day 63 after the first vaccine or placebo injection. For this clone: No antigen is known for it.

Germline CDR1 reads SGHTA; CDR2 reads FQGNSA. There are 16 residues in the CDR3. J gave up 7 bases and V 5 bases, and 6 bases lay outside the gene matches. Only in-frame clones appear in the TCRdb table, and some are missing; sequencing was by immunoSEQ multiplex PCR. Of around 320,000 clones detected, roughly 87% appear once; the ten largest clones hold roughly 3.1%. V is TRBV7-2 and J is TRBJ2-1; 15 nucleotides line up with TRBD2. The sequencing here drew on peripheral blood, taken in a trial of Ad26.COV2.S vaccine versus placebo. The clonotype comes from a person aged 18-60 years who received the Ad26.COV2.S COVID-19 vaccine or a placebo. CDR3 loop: CASSRTSGGAGNEQFF. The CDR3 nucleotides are TGTGCCAGCAGCCGGACTAGCGGGGGGGCCGGTAATGAGCAGTTCTTC.